Shown below are 18 T cell receptor beta chains from a single sample sequenced in a study of cytomegalovirus exposure and HLA in healthy donors (dated by TCRdb to 2015 to 2018). The method was the immunoSEQ multiplex PCR assay. For the multiplex PCR, a mixture combining 60 forward primers for TCR Vbeta segments and 13 reverse primers for TCR Jbeta segments was used. Held by TCRdb, this immuneACCESS table contains in-frame sequences only and omits some clones. Under half of the omission traces to an unresolved V gene where checked; the cause of the rest is unknown. The table for this sample lists under 150,000 clones; around 73% of them were counted only once. The ten largest clones add up to less than 6% of the sample. The specimen was PBMCs. Every receptor here comes from a woman in her 30s in good health and CMV-seropositive.

V usage is TRBV10-1 and J usage is TRBJ2-2; D remains ambiguous. There are 15 residues in the CDR3. V dropped 0 bases and J dropped 2 bases, with 7 bases sitting between them. CDR1 WNHNN and CDR2 SYGVQD come from the germline V gene (reference sequence). The DNA of the CDR3 is TGCGCCAGCAGTGAGTCGACTCCTAACACCGGGGAGCTGTTTTTT. The encoded protein is CASSESTPNTGELFF.

The rearrangement uses TRBV11-3 and TRBJ2-2; D not resolved. Germline assignment: CDR1 SGHNT and CDR2 YENEEA. With 7 bases removed from V and 6 bases from J, the gap between germline ends came to 6 bases. The CDR3 length is 11 residues. CDR3 coding DNA: TGTGCCAGCACCACAGCCGGGGAGCTGTTTTTT. Translation: CASTTAGELFF.

Here the CDR3 DNA reads TGCGCCAGCACTGGAGAGTACGGGTCGGGGGCCTACGAGCAGTACTTC. Amino acid sequence: CASTGEYGSGAYEQYF. The chain carries TRBV5-1 and TRBJ2-7; weak D call: TRBD2 (6 bases). The CDR3 runs to 16 residues. Looked up from germline, CDR1 is SGHRS and CDR2 is YFSETQ. Trimming took 6 bases from V and 2 from J, leaving 21 bases between them.

The CDR3 DNA sequence: TGTGCCAGCAGTTCACCGACAGGGATAGCCGGGGAGCTGTTTTTT. Amino acid sequence: CASSSPTGIAGELFF. This rearrangement joins TRBV27 to TRBJ2-2; 7 positions match TRBD1. Germline V gene lookup returns CDR1 MNHEY and CDR2 SMNVEV (reference sequence). The junction had 8 bases not matched to a gene; V was cut back by 4 bases and J by 6 bases. The CDR3 runs 15 residues.

V gene TRBV5-6 combines with J gene TRBJ2-5; D uncertain. Germline lookup yields CDR1 SGHDT and CDR2 YYEEEE. The V end lost 4 bases, the J end lost 3 bases, and 10 bases lay between the germline ends. The CDR3 runs to 13 residues. CDR3 amino acids: CASSPVLEETQYF. The CDR3 bases are TGTGCCAGCAGCCCCGTGCTAGAAGAGACCCAGTACTTC.

This clone was recorded once. This chain connects TRBV4-1 to TRBJ1-2; TRBD1 agrees at 7 bases. J gave up 2 bases and V 1 base, and 4 bases lay outside the gene matches. The CDR3 runs 15 residues. The V gene's germline CDR1 is MGHRA and CDR2 YSYEKL. The CDR3 DNA reads as TGCGCCAGCAGCCAAGGGACAGGCGGGAACTATGGCTACACCTTC. Translation gives CASSQGTGGNYGYTF.

The chain couples TRBV30 to TRBJ1-2; D ambiguous. V lost 2 bases to trimming and J lost 8 bases, with 6 bases between them. Per germline, CDR1 GTSNPN and CDR2 SVGIG (reference sequence). CDR3 length equals 10 residues. The CDR3 sequence: CAWSLQGYTF. CDR3 nucleotide sequence: TGTGCCTGGAGTTTACAGGGCTACACCTTC.

This clone showed up just a few times. This chain uses TRBV6-1 with TRBJ1-5, with TRBD1 matching over 10 bases. This CDR3 has 15 residues. Unmatched junction bases numbered 3, after V lost 3 bases and J lost 4 bases. Germline V gene sequence: CDR1 MNHNS, CDR2 SASEGT. The CDR3 protein is CASSDRTGGNQPQHF. CDR3 nucleotides: TGTGCCAGCAGTGATCGGACAGGGGGTAATCAGCCCCAGCATTTT.

This chain uses TRBV13 with TRBJ1-1; tentative D call: TRBD1 (6 bases). CDR3 length equals 12 residues. Trimming took off 5 bases at V and 4 bases at J, with 8 bases between the two ends. CDR1 is PRHDT, CDR2 FYEKMQ, per germline (reference sequence). In nucleotides, the CDR3 is TGTGCCAGCAGCCAGGGGTCCACTGAAGCTTTCTTT. This codes for CASSQGSTEAFF.

The chain uses TRBV15 and TRBJ1-4; 8 nucleotides agree with TRBD1. This CDR3 contains 15 residues. The V gene end was trimmed by 5 bases and the J gene end by 3 bases; junction bases not matched to a gene: 5. CDR1 and CDR2 from the germline V gene are LNHNV and YYDKDF (reference sequence). DNA of the CDR3: TGTGCCACCAGCGCCCAGGGGGCTGCTAATGAAAAACTGTTTTTT. Translated: CATSAQGAANEKLFF.

As to this clone: Relative to the germline gene, one junction end is altered; a read error may explain this. The chain combines TRBV10-2 with TRBJ2-1, with 7 bases fitting TRBD2. This CDR3 region has 16 residues. CDR1 is WSHSY, CDR2 SAAADI, per germline. DNA of the CDR3: TGCGCCAACAGTGAACTGGCTAGCGGATTCTACAATGAGCAGTTCTTC. It yields the protein CANSELASGFYNEQFF.

This chain connects TRBV27 to TRBJ1-5; tentatively, D is TRBD1 (6 bases). This CDR3 contains 13 residues. Per the germline V gene, CDR1 is MNHEY and CDR2 is SMNVEV (reference sequence). Trimming cost V 6 bases and J 7 bases, with 13 bases left between them. The CDR3 DNA reads as TGTGCCAGCAGCAATAGGGGGTTCCAGCCCCAGCATTTT. Protein: CASSNRGFQPQHF.

The chain uses TRBV13 and TRBJ2-5; a possible D gene is TRBD2 (6 bases). V shed 5 bases and J shed 5 bases, with 12 bases lying between them. The CDR3 totals 13 residues. The germline gives CDR1 PRHDT, CDR2 FYEKMQ (reference sequence). The CDR3 region is CASSLTSRETQYF. CDR3 nucleotide sequence: TGTGCCAGCAGCCTCACTAGCAGGGAGACCCAGTACTTC.

The chain uses TRBV5-4 and TRBJ2-7; D is unresolved. Between the trimmed V and J ends, which lost 1 base and 2 bases, there was a span of 10 bases. This CDR3 has 14 amino acids. Germline values: CDR1 SGHNT, CDR2 YYREEE (reference sequence). CDR3 region: CASSLRVSPYEQYF. The CDR3 nucleotides are TGTGCCAGCAGCTTGAGAGTTTCCCCCTACGAGCAGTACTTC.

The V call is TRBV7-6, the J call TRBJ2-6, with a tentative D call TRBD1 (5 bases). The CDR3 runs to 16 residues. Germline V gene data show CDR1 as SGHVS and CDR2 as FNYEAQ. Trimming stripped 5 bases from V and 0 bases from J, with 11 bases between. The CDR3: CASSGWGSSGANVLTF. The CDR3, as DNA: TGTGCCAGCAGCGGTTGGGGCAGCTCTGGGGCCAACGTCCTGACTTTC.

This chain connects TRBV15 to TRBJ2-5; 11 bases fit TRBD2. This CDR3 is built from 19 residues. V shed 5 bases, J shed 1 base, and the junction held 15 bases outside the gene matches. CDR1 and CDR2 (germline): LNHNV, YYDKDF (reference sequence). CDR3 in amino acids: CATSDNSGRAIRSQETQYF. CDR3 nucleotide sequence: TGTGCCACCAGCGACAATAGCGGGAGGGCCATTAGATCCCAAGAGACCCAGTACTTC.

The V call is TRBV21-1, the J call TRBJ1-2; the DNA was not compared with TRBD1, the D call given in the table. TRBV21-1 is marked as a pseudogene. CDR3 length: 14 amino acids. CDR3 region: CASSPRDRVYGYTF. CDR3 nucleotide sequence: TGTGCCAGCAGCCCCCGGGACAGGGTCTATGGCTACACCTTC.

This clone was observed a handful of times. The CDR3 is CASSEAAGGARDEQYF. The DNA for the CDR3 is TGTGCCAGCAGTGAAGCGGCAGGGGGCGCGAGGGACGAGCAGTACTTC. The J gene is TRBJ2-7, the V gene TRBV6-1; 8 positions match TRBD1. This CDR3 is built from 16 residues. The V segment lost 0 bases and the J segment 5 bases; nucleotides outside the gene matches: 9. Germline CDR1 and CDR2: MNHNS and SASEGT.